The 23 T cell receptor beta chains reported below all come from one sample, sequenced in a study of blood T cell repertoires in COVID-19. Sequencing was performed with immunoSEQ multiplex PCR; in TCRdb, only in-frame clones are kept and a portion is missing. This sample has approximately 190,000 clones, with over 80% found just once. Sequencing was performed on PBMCs or T cells enriched from blood (not recorded which). These receptors were collected from a woman in her twenties or thirties who had been exposed to COVID-19.

This clone appeared once. The V gene is TRBV18, the J gene TRBJ2-3; 9 bases agree with TRBD2. Germline V gene lookup returns CDR1 KGHSH and CDR2 LQKENI. The CDR3 runs 17 residues. V shed 0 bases and J 2 bases; nucleotides not matched to a gene: 6. CDR3 region: CASSPPVIAGVTDTQYF. CDR3 in DNA: TGTGCCAGCTCACCACCTGTTATAGCGGGGGTCACAGATACGCAGTATTTT.

The chain's CDR3 is CASSFPEGGNEQFF. CDR3 in DNA: TGTGCCAGCAGCTTCCCGGAGGGGGGGAATGAGCAGTTCTTC. The chain joins TRBV7-9 to TRBJ2-1; D is perhaps TRBD2 (7 bases). Germline-derived CDR1 and CDR2 are SEHNR and FQNEAQ (reference sequence). The CDR3 is made up of 14 amino acids. Trimming took off 3 bases at V and 7 bases at J, with 13 bases between the two ends.

This chain joins TRBV19 and TRBJ2-2, with TRBD2 matching over 9 bases. Germline-derived CDR1 and CDR2 are LNHDA and SQIVND (reference sequence). V was pared by 7 bases and J by 0 bases, with 15 bases of the junction left unmatched. The CDR3 contains 19 residues. CDR3 loop: CASTTWTSVELANTGELFF. In nucleotides, the CDR3 is TGTGCCAGTACTACATGGACTAGCGTGGAACTCGCGAACACCGGGGAGCTGTTTTTT.

This chain uses TRBV7-2 with TRBJ2-7; 9 bases fit TRBD2. Germline lookup yields CDR1 SGHTA and CDR2 FQGNSA. The trim removed 2 bases at V and 5 bases at J, leaving 7 bases unmatched. The CDR3 covers 15 residues. The CDR3 coding sequence is TGTGCCAGCAGCTTATTAGGCGGGGGGGCAGACGAGCAGTACTTC. Translation gives CASSLLGGGADEQYF. The whole variable domain, filled in from reference TRBV7-2 and TRBJ2-7, reads GAGVSQSPSNKVTEKGKDVELRCDPISGHTALYWYRQSLGQGLEFLIYFQGNSAPDKSGLPSDRFSAERTGGSVSTLTIQRTQQEDSAVYLCASSLLGGGADEQYFGPGTRLTVT.

V gene TRBV3-1 (or the pseudogene TRBV3-2) combines with J gene TRBJ1-2, with 9 positions matching TRBD1. This CDR3 region has 15 residues. In germline, CDR1 is LGHDT, CDR2 YNNKEL (reference sequence). With V trimmed by 8 bases and J by 5 bases, 12 bases remained unmatched. DNA of the CDR3: TGTGCCAGCGGGACAGGGTCCCTAAAATCTTATGGCTACACCTTC. Residues: CASGTGSLKSYGYTF.

This chain joins TRBV2 and TRBJ1-1; 9 bases align to TRBD1. The CDR3 loop spans 15 amino acids. Looked up from germline, CDR1 is SNHLY and CDR2 is FYNNEI. Trimming cost V 5 bases and J 3 bases; bases outside gene matches: 7. This chain's CDR3 is CASSSLQGAYTEAFF. The CDR3, as DNA: TGTGCCAGCAGTTCCCTACAGGGGGCGTACACTGAAGCTTTCTTT.

V and J are TRBV11-2 and TRBJ2-7, with 10 nucleotides matching TRBD2. The CDR3 is made up of 14 amino acids. Looked up from germline, CDR1 is SGHAT and CDR2 is FQNNGV. The ends lost 6 bases at V and 3 bases at J; junction bases unmatched: 5. The CDR3, as DNA: TGTGCCAGCAGTACAGGACTAGCGGTCTACGAGCAGTACTTC. It codes for CASSTGLAVYEQYF.

Only a few counts were recorded for this clone. The chain combines TRBV27 with TRBJ1-3; no clear D gene. V lost 5 bases and J lost 0, with 11 bases in between. The CDR3 loop spans 15 amino acids. Germline values: CDR1 MNHEY, CDR2 SMNVEV (reference sequence). CDR3 DNA sequence: TGTGCCAGCAGTCGCGACAAGACCTCTGGAAACACCATATATTTT. This encodes CASSRDKTSGNTIYF.

This clone came up a few times. V is TRBV9 and J is TRBJ2-1, with 8 bases aligning to TRBD1. The CDR3 is made up of 15 amino acids. Germline V gene data show CDR1 as SGDLS and CDR2 as YYNGEE. J gave up 4 bases and V 3 bases, and 6 bases lay outside the gene matches. The CDR3 region has the DNA TGTGCCAGCAGCGCCCGGGACAGGCCTTACAATGAGCAGTTCTTC. This sequence encodes CASSARDRPYNEQFF.

This clone showed up just a few times. The V gene is TRBV19, the J gene TRBJ2-2, with D maybe TRBD1 (8 bases). The CDR3 totals 15 residues. CDR1 is LNHDA and CDR2 is SQIVND in the germline V gene (reference sequence). With 6 bases removed from V and 5 bases from J, the gap between germline ends came to 16 bases. The CDR3 nucleotides read TGTGCCAGTAGACCTAACAGGGGGGGTACCGGGGAGCTGTTTTTT. Translated: CASRPNRGGTGELFF. Full variable domain (remainder filled in from reference TRBV19 and TRBJ2-2): DGGITQSPKYLFRKEGQNVTLSCEQNLNHDAMYWYRQDPGQGLRLIYYSQIVNDFQKGDIAEGYSVSREKKESFPLTVTSAQKNPTAFYLCASRPNRGGTGELFFGEGSRLTVL.

This clone was observed a single time. The chain has TRBV5-1 and TRBJ2-7; perhaps TRBD1 as D (5 bases). CDR3 length: 15 residues. Germline-derived CDR1 and CDR2 are SGHRS and YFSETQ. V lost 0 bases to trimming and J lost 5 bases, with 15 bases between them. The CDR3 reads CASSLAGVGVDEQYF. CDR3 DNA sequence: TGCGCCAGCAGCTTGGCCGGTGTAGGGGTGGACGAGCAGTACTTC.

The chain has TRBV2 and TRBJ2-3, with 13 nucleotides matching TRBD2. V shed 7 bases, J shed 4 bases, and the junction held 5 bases outside the gene matches. The germline gives CDR1 SNHLY, CDR2 FYNNEI. CDR3 length: 15 amino acids. CDR3 protein: CASTATSGGADTQYF. Here the CDR3 DNA reads TGTGCCAGCACCGCCACTAGCGGGGGGGCAGATACGCAGTATTTT.

The gene calls are TRBV7-6 and TRBJ2-5; D ambiguous. Trimming removed 9 bases at V and 4 bases at J, with 18 bases between. CDR3 length: 14 residues. The germline CDR1 and CDR2 sequences are SGHVS and FNYEAQ. The CDR3 loop reads CASLYPVGAETQYF. The CDR3 DNA reads as TGTGCCAGTTTATACCCGGTGGGCGCAGAGACCCAGTACTTC.

The gene calls are TRBV5-1 and TRBJ1-6, with 7 bases matching TRBD1. The CDR3 has 16 residues. CDR1 is SGHRS and CDR2 is YFSETQ in the germline V gene. V shed 3 bases, J shed 6 bases, and the junction held 9 bases outside the gene matches. DNA of the CDR3: TGCGCCAGCAGCTCCGACAGGGTGGGAACTAATTCACCCCTCCACTTT. Its protein product is CASSSDRVGTNSPLHF. Full variable domain (remainder filled in from reference TRBV5-1 and TRBJ1-6): KAGVTQTPRYLIKTRGQQVTLSCSPISGHRSVSWYQQTPGQGLQFLFEYFSETQRNKGNFPGRFSGRQFSNSRSEMNVSTLELGDSALYLCASSSDRVGTNSPLHFGNGTRLTVT.

The V and J genes are TRBV3-1 (or the pseudogene TRBV3-2) and TRBJ2-6; maybe TRBD2 (5 bases). Germline values: CDR1 LGHDT, CDR2 YNNKEL (reference sequence). V lost 0 bases and J 4 bases, leaving 13 bases between the germline ends. The CDR3 totals 17 residues. The CDR3 reads CASSQDRGGSGANVLTF. The CDR3 DNA reads as TGTGCCAGCAGCCAAGATCGAGGAGGCTCCGGGGCCAACGTCCTGACTTTC.

The chain carries TRBV7-9 and TRBJ1-5; D unclear. CDR3 length: 18 residues. Per the germline V gene, CDR1 is SEHNR and CDR2 is FQNEAQ (reference sequence). With 1 base removed from V and 0 bases from J, the gap between germline ends came to 16 bases. DNA of the CDR3: TGTGCCAGCAGCTTAGGTACCAGCGGCTTCTATAGCAATCAGCCCCAGCATTTT. It specifies CASSLGTSGFYSNQPQHF.

In this sample, this clone turned up once. The chain recombines TRBV4-1 with TRBJ1-1; TRBD1 matches 7 bases. CDR1 is MGHRA and CDR2 is YSYEKL in the germline V gene. V was clipped by 3 bases and J by 1 base; unmatched bases: 2. The CDR3 length is 14 residues. The CDR3 loop reads CASSHPGGNTEAFF. Here the CDR3 DNA reads TGCGCCAGCAGCCACCCAGGGGGGAACACTGAAGCTTTCTTT.

A single count supports this clone. Additional DNA sequences in this sample encode the identical CDR3. V gene TRBV7-9 combines with J gene TRBJ1-1; D is unresolved. The CDR3 has 12 residues. V gave up 1 base and J gave up 2 bases, with 2 bases separating them. The germline V gene has CDR1 SEHNR and CDR2 FQNEAQ (reference sequence). For the CDR3, the DNA is TGTGCCAGCAGCTTAGTAAACACTGAAGCTTTCTTT. This codes for CASSLVNTEAFF. The variable domain in full, completed from reference TRBV7-9 and TRBJ1-1, reads DTGVSQNPRHKITKRGQNVTFRCDPISEHNRLYWYRQTLGQGPEFLTYFQNEAQLEKSRLLSDRFSAERPKGSFSTLEIQRTEQGDSAMYLCASSLVNTEAFFGQGTRLTVV.

In this sample, this clone turned up once. The chain recombines TRBV11-2 with TRBJ2-6, with 7 bases lining up with TRBD2. The V and J ends lost 0 bases and 4 bases, in that order; junction bases with no gene match: 6. Germline CDR1 is SGHAT and CDR2 is FQNNGV. This CDR3 comprises 17 residues. The CDR3 spells CASSLDLGGAGANVLTF. The CDR3 DNA sequence: TGTGCCAGCAGCTTAGATCTGGGAGGGGCAGGGGCCAACGTCCTGACTTTC.

This clone has just a few counts. The rearrangement joins TRBV18 to TRBJ2-2; D remains ambiguous. The CDR3 length is 13 residues. V lost 3 bases to trimming and J lost 4 bases, with 6 bases between them. Germline V gene data show CDR1 as KGHSH and CDR2 as LQKENI. As DNA, the CDR3 is TGTGCCAGCTCACCTAAGCTCACCGGGGAGCTGTTTTTT. This codes for CASSPKLTGELFF. Full variable domain (rest looked up from reference TRBV18 and TRBJ2-2): NAGVMQNPRHLVRRRGQEARLRCSPMKGHSHVYWYRQLPEEGLKFMVYLQKENIIDESGMPKERFSAEFPKEGPSILRIQQVVRGDSAAYFCASSPKLTGELFFGEGSRLTVL.

This chain uses TRBV5-4 with TRBJ1-6, with a possible D match to TRBD1 (6 bases). This CDR3 comprises 19 residues. Germline assignment: CDR1 SGHNT and CDR2 YYREEE (reference sequence). Trimming took 7 bases from V and 0 from J, leaving 23 bases between them. The CDR3 sequence: CASGGGSGTSFSYNSPLHF. The CDR3, as DNA: TGTGCCAGCGGGGGGGGCAGCGGAACTTCATTCTCCTATAATTCACCCCTCCACTTT. Based on the CDR3 plus reference TRBV5-4 and TRBJ1-6, the full variable domain is ETGVTQSPTHLIKTRGQQVTLRCSSQSGHNTVSWYQQALGQGPQFIFQYYREEENGRGNFPPRFSGLQFPNYSSELNVNALELDDSALYLCASGGGSGTSFSYNSPLHFGNGTRLTVT.

The chain has TRBV28 and TRBJ2-7, with 7 bases that match TRBD2. Losses at the gene ends were 1 base for V and 9 bases for J; bases not matched to a gene: 3. Germline V gene sequence: CDR1 MDHEN, CDR2 SYDVKM. CDR3 length equals 12 residues. CDR3 protein: CASSLSSGGQYF. DNA for the CDR3: TGTGCCAGCAGTTTATCTTCGGGAGGGCAGTACTTC.

V gene TRBV3-1 (or the pseudogene TRBV3-2) combines with J gene TRBJ2-7; tentative D call: TRBD1 (6 bases). Germline values: CDR1 LGHDT, CDR2 YNNKEL (reference sequence). The CDR3 has 14 residues. V lost 4 bases, J lost 0 bases, and 10 bases lay in between. The CDR3 region has the DNA TGTGCCAGCAGCCGGACAGAGAGCTCCTACGAGCAGTACTTC. It codes for CASSRTESSYEQYF.